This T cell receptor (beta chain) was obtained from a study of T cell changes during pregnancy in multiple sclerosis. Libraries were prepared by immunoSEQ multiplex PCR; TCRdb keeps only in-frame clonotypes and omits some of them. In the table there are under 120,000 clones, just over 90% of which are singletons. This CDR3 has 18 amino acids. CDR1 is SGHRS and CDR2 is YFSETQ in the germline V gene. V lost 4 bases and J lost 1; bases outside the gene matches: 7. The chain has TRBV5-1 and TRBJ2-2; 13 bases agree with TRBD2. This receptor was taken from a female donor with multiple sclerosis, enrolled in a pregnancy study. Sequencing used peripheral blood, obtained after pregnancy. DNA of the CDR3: TGCGCCAGCAGCCCACGGACTAGCGGGGGTGGGAACACCGGGGAGCTGTTTTTT. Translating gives CASSPRTSGGGNTGELFF.